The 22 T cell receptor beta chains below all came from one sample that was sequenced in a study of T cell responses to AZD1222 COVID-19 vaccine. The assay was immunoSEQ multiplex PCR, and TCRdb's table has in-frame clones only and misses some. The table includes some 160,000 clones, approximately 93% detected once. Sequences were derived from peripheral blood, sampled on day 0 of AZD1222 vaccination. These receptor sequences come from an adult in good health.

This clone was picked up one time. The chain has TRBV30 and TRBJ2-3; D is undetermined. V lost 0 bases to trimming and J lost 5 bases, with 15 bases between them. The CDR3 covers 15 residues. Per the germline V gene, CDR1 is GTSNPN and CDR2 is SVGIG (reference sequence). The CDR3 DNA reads TGTGCCTGGAGTGTAGGAACAAGTACCTTAGATACGCAGTATTTT. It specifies CAWSVGTSTLDTQYF.

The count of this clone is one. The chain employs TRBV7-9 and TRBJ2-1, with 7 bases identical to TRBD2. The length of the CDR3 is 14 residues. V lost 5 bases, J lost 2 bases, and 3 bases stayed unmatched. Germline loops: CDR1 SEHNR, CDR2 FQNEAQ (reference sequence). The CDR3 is CASSRGGAYNEQFF. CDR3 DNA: TGTGCCAGCAGCCGTGGGGGGGCCTACAATGAGCAGTTCTTC.

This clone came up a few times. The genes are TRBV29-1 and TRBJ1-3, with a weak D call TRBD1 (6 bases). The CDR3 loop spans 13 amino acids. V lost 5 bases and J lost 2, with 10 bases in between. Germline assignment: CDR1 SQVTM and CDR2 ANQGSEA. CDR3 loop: CSVIQGPGNTIYF. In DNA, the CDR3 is TGCAGCGTTATACAGGGTCCTGGAAACACCATATATTTT. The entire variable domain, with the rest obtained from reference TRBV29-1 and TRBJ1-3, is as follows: SAVISQKPSRDICQRGTSLTIQCQVDSQVTMMFWYRQQPGQSLTLIATANQGSEATYESGFVIDKFPISRPNLTFSTLTVSNMSPEDSSIYLCSVIQGPGNTIYFGEGSWLTVV.

The CDR3 region is CASSFVHRTNEKLFF. In nucleotides, the CDR3 is TGTGCCAGCAGTTTTGTACATAGGACTAATGAAAAACTGTTTTTT. The chain couples TRBV28 to TRBJ1-4; D ambiguous. The V and J ends lost 3 bases and 2 bases respectively, with 10 bases between them. Germline-derived CDR1 and CDR2 are MDHEN and SYDVKM. This CDR3 is built from 15 residues.

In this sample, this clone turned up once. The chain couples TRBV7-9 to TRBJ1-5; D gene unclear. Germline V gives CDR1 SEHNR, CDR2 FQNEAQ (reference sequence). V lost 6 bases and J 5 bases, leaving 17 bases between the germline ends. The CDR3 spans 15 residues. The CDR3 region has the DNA TGTGCCAGCAGTTTCGACCAACCTGGGGATCAGCCCCAGCATTTT. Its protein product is CASSFDQPGDQPQHF.

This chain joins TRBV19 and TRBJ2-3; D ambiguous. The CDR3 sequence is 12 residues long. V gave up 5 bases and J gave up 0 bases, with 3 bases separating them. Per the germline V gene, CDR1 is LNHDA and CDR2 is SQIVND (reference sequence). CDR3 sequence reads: CASSPSTDTQYF. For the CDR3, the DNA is TGTGCCAGTAGTCCTAGCACAGATACGCAGTATTTT.

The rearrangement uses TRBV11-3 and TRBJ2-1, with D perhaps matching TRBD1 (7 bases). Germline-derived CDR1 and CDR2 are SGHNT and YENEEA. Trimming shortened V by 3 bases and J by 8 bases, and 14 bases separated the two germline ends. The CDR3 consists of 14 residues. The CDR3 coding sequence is TGTGCCAGCAGCTTGACAGGAGGGGGCGATGAGCAGTTCTTC. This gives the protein CASSLTGGGDEQFF.

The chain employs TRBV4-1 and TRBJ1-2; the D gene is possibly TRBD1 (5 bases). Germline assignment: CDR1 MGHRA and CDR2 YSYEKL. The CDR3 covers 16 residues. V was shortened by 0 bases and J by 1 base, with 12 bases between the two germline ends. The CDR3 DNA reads TGCGCCAGCAGCCAAGATGGGGCCTCCTTTAACTATGGCTACACCTTC. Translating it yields CASSQDGASFNYGYTF.

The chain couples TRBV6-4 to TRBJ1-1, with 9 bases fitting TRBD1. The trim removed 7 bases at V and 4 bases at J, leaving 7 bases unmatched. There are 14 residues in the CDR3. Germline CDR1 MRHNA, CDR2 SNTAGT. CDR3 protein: CASKRGTGSTEAFF. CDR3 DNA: TGTGCCAGCAAACGAGGGACAGGGAGCACTGAAGCTTTCTTT.

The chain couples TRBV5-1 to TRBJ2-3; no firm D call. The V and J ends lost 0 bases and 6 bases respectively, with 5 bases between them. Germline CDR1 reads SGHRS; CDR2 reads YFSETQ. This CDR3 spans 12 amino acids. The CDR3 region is CASSLEEDTQYF. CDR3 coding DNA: TGCGCCAGCAGCTTGGAGGAGGATACGCAGTATTTT.

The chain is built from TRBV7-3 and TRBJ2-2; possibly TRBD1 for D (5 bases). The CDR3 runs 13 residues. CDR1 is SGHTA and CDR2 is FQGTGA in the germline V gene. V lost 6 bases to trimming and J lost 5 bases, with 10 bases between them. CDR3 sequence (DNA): TGTGCCAGCAGACAGACAGCTACCGGGGAGCTGTTTTTT. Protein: CASRQTATGELFF.

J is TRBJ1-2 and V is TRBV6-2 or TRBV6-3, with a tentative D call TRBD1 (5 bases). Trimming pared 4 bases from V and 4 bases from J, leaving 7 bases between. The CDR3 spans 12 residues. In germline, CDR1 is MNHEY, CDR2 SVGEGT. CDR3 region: CASSWDLYGYTF. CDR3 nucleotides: TGTGCCAGCAGTTGGGACCTCTATGGCTACACCTTC.

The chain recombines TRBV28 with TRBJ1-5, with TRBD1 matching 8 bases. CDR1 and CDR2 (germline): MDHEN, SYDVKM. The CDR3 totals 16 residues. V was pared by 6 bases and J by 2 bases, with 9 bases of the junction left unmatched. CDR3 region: CASRDREPWGNQPQHF. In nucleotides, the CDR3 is TGTGCCAGCAGGGACAGGGAACCTTGGGGCAATCAGCCCCAGCATTTT.

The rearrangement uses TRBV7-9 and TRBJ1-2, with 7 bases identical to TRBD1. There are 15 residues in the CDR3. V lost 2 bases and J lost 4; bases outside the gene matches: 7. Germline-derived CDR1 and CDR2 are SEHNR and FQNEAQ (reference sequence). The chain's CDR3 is CASSLPTGTTYGYTF. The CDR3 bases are TGTGCCAGCAGCTTACCGACAGGGACCACCTATGGCTACACCTTC.

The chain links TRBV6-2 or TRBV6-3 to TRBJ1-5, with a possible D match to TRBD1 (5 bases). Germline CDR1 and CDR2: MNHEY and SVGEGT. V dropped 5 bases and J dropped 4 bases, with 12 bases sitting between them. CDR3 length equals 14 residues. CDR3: CASSMGDGNQPQHF. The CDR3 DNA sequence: TGTGCCAGCAGTATGGGGGACGGGAATCAGCCCCAGCATTTT.

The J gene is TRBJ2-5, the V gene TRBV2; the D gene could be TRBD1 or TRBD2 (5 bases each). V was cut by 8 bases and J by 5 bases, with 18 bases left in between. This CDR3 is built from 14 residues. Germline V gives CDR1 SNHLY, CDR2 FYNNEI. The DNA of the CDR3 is TGTGCCAGCCTAGCCTCGGGGCATCGGGAGACCCAGTACTTC. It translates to CASLASGHRETQYF. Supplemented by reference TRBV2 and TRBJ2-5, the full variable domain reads EPEVTQTPSHQVTQMGQEVILRCVPISNHLYFYWYRQILGQKVEFLVSFYNNEISEKSEIFDDQFSVERPDGSNFTLKIRSTKLEDSAMYFCASLASGHRETQYFGPGTRLLVL.

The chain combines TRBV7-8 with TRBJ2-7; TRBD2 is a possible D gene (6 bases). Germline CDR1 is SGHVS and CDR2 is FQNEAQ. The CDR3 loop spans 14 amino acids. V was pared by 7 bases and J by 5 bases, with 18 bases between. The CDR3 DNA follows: TGTGCCAGCACCCGTCGGGGGACCCCGGACGAGCAGTACTTC. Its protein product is CASTRRGTPDEQYF.

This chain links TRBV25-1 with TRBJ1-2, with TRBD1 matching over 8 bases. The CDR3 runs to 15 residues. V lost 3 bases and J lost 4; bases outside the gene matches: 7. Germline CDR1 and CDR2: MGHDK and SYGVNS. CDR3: CASSDSAGGSYGYTF. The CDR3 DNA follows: TGTGCCAGCAGTGACTCGGCAGGGGGCAGCTATGGCTACACCTTC.

The CDR3 region is CASSRRTGDTEAFF. As DNA, the CDR3 is TGTGCCAGCAGCCGTAGGACAGGGGACACTGAAGCTTTCTTT. This chain links TRBV7-9 with TRBJ1-1; 9 bases align to TRBD1. With V trimmed by 5 bases and J by 3 bases, 4 bases remained unmatched. This CDR3 spans 14 amino acids. Germline CDR1 is SEHNR and CDR2 is FQNEAQ (reference sequence).

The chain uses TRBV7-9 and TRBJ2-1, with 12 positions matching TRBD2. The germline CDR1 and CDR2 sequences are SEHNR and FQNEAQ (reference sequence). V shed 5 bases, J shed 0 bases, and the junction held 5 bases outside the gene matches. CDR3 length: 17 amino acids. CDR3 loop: CASSLTSGGLSYNEQFF. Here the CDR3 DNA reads TGTGCCAGCAGCCTGACTAGCGGGGGCCTCTCCTACAATGAGCAGTTCTTC.

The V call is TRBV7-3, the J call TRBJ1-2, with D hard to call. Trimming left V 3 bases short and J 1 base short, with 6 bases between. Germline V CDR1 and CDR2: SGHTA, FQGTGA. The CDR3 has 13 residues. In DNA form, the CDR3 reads TGTGCCAGCAGCTTGGCCAATAACTATGGCTACACCTTC. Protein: CASSLANNYGYTF.

As DNA, the CDR3 is TGTGCCAGCAGCTTATTAGAGGGGCACACCTACGAGCAGTACTTC. This sequence encodes CASSLLEGHTYEQYF. V and J are TRBV7-8 and TRBJ2-7; either TRBD1 or TRBD2 may supply D (5 bases each). This CDR3 is built from 15 residues. CDR1 SGHVS and CDR2 FQNEAQ come from the germline V gene. V lost 2 bases and J 2 bases, leaving 13 bases between the germline ends.